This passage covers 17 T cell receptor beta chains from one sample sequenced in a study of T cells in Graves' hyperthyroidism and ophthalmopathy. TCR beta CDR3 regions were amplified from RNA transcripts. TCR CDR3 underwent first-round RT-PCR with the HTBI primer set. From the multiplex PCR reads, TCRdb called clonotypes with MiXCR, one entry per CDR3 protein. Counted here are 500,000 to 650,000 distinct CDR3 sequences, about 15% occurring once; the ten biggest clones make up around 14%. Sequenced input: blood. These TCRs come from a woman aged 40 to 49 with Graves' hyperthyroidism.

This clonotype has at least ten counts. CDR3 protein: CASSLAEGAVGSEQFF. CDR3 sequence (DNA): TGCGCCAGCAGCTTGGCAGAGGGGGCAGTCGGAAGTGAGCAGTTCTTC. The chain has TRBV5-1 and TRBJ2-1; 7 bases line up with TRBD1. With V trimmed by 0 bases and J by 9 bases, 12 bases remained unmatched. The CDR3 is 16 residues long. The V gene's germline CDR1 is SGHRS and CDR2 YFSETQ.

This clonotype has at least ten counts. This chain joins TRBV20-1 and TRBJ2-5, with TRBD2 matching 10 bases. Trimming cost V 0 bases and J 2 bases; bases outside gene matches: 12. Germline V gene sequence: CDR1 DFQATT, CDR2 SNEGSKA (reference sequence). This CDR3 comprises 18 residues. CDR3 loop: CSAREGPSSGRRQETQYF. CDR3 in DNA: TGCAGTGCTAGAGAGGGTCCCTCTAGCGGGAGACGGCAAGAGACCCAGTACTTC.

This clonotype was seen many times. The CDR3 region is CASSQIQGLAFF. DNA for the CDR3: TGTGCCAGCAGCCAAATACAGGGTCTAGCTTTCTTT. The chain combines TRBV3-1 with TRBJ1-1, with D maybe TRBD1 (6 bases). This CDR3 region has 12 residues. The germline V and J ends were trimmed by 2 bases and 10 bases, with 11 bases remaining between them. Looked up from germline, CDR1 is LGHDT and CDR2 is YNNKEL (reference sequence).

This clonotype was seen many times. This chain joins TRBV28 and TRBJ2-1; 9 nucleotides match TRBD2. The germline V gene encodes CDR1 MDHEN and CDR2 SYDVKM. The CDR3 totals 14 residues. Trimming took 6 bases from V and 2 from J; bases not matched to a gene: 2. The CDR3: CASRPSGTYNEQFF. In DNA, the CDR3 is TGTGCCAGCAGACCTAGCGGGACCTACAATGAGCAGTTCTTC. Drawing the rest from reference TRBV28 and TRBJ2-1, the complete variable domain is DVKVTQSSRYLVKRTGEKVFLECVQDMDHENMFWYRQDPGLGLRLIYFSYDVKMKEKGDIPEGYSVSREKKERFSLILESASTNQTSMYLCASRPSGTYNEQFFGPGTRLTVL.

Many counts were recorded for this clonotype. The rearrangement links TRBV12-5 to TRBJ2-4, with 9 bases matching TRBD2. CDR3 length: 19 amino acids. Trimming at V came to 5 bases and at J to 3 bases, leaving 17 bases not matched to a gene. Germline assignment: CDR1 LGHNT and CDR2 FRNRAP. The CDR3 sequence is CASGLLWREGQSVKNIQYF. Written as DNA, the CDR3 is TGTGCTAGTGGTCTCCTCTGGCGGGAGGGCCAAAGTGTCAAAAACATTCAGTACTTC.

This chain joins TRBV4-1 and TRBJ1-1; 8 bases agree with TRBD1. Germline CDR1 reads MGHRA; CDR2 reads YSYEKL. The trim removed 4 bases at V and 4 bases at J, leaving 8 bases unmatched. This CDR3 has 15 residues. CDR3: CASSLEQGGLTEAFF. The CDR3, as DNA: TGCGCCAGCAGCCTAGAACAGGGGGGCCTCACTGAAGCTTTCTTT.

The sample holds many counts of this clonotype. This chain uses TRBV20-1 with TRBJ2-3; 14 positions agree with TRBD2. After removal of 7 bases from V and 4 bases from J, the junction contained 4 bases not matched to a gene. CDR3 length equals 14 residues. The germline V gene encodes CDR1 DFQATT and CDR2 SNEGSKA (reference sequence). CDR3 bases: TGCAGTGTCAGGACTAGCGGGAGGTCAGATACGCAGTATTTT. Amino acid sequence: CSVRTSGRSDTQYF.

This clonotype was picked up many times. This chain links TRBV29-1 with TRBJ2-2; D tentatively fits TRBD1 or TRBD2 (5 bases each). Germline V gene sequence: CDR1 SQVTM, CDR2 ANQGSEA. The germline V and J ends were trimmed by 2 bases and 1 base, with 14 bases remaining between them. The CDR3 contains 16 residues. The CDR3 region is CSVEMWRQGNTGELFF. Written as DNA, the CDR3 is TGCAGCGTTGAAATGTGGAGGCAGGGGAACACCGGGGAGCTGTTTTTT.

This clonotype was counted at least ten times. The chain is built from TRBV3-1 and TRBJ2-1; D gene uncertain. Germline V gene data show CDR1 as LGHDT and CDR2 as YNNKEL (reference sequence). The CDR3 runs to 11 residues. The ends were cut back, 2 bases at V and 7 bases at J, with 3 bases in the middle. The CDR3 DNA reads TGTGCCAGCAGCCAATTGAATGAGCAGTTCTTC. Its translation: CASSQLNEQFF.

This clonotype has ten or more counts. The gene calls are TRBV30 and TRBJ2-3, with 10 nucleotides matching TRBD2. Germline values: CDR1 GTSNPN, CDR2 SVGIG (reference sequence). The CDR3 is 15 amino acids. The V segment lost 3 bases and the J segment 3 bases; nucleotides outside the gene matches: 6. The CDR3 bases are TGTGCCTGGAGCCTAACTAGCGGGAAAACAGATACGCAGTATTTT. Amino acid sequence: CAWSLTSGKTDTQYF.

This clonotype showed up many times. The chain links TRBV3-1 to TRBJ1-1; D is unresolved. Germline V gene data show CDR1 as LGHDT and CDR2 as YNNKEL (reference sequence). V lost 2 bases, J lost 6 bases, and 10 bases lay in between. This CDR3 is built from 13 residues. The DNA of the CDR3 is TGTGCCAGCAGCCAAATGGGAGAGGCTGAAGCTTTCTTT. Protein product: CASSQMGEAEAFF.

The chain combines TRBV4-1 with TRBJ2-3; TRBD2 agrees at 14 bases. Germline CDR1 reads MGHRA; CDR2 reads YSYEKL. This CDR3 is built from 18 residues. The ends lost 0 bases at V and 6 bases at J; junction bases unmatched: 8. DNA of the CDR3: TGCGCCAGCAGCCAAGAAGGACTAGCGGGGGGTAACACCGATACGCAGTATTTT. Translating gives CASSQEGLAGGNTDTQYF.

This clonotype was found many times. The CDR3 DNA reads as TGTGCCAGCAGTCCGGACTTCGACTCCTACGAGCAGTACTTC. It encodes CASSPDFDSYEQYF. The V call is TRBV27, the J call TRBJ2-7, with D maybe TRBD2 (5 bases). The germline V gene encodes CDR1 MNHEY and CDR2 SMNVEV (reference sequence). CDR3 length equals 14 residues. V lost 5 bases, J lost 0 bases, and 11 bases lay in between.

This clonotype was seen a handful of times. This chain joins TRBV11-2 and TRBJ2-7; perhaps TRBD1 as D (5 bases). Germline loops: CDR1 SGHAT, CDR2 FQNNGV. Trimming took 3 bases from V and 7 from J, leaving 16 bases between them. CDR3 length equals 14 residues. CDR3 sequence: CASSFETAFREQYF. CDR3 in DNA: TGTGCCAGCAGCTTCGAGACAGCCTTCCGGGAGCAGTACTTC.

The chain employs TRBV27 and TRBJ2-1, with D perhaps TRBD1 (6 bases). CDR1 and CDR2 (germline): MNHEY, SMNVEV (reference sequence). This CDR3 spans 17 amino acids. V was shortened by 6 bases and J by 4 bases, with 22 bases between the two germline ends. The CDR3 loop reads CASSNMGAVASYNEQFF. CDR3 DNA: TGTGCCAGCAGCAATATGGGGGCGGTAGCGTCGTACAATGAGCAGTTCTTC.

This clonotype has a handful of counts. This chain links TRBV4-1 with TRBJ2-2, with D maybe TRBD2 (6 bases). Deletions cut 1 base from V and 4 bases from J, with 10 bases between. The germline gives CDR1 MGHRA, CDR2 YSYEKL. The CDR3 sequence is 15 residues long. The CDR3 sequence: CASSQGGTITGELFF. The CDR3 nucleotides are TGCGCCAGCAGCCAAGGCGGGACCATCACCGGGGAGCTGTTTTTT.

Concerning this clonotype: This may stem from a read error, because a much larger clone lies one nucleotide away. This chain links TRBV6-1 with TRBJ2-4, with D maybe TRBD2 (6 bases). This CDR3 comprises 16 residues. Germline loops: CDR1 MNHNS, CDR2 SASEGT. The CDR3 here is CVSSEAVGGTGDIQYF. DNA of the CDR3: TGTGTCAGCAGTGAAGCGGTGGGGGGTACGGGAGACATTCAGTACTTC.